This entry concerns a single T cell receptor beta chain. The same CDR3 also results from other DNA sequences found in this sample. This record belongs to a study of Ad26.COV2.S vaccination and SARS-CoV-2 variants. Assay: immunoSEQ multiplex PCR; the TCRdb copy retains only in-frame clones and omits some. The sample holds approximately 340,000 clones, just over 90% seen once. Germline V CDR1 and CDR2: LNHDA, SQIVND (reference sequence). V gave up 6 bases and J gave up 4 bases; unmatched junction bases: 7. The CDR3 totals 14 residues. Sample: peripheral blood, taken after recovery from COVID-19. This clonotype originated in a human donor who had recovered from COVID-19. The V call is TRBV19, the J call TRBJ2-7; 9 bases map to TRBD1. CDR3 in amino acids: CASRPGQGSYEQYF. The CDR3, as DNA: TGTGCCAGTAGGCCGGGACAGGGAAGTTACGAGCAGTACTTC. Variable domain in full (rest from reference TRBV19 and TRBJ2-7): DGGITQSPKYLFRKEGQNVTLSCEQNLNHDAMYWYRQDPGQGLRLIYYSQIVNDFQKGDIAEGYSVSREKKESFPLTVTSAQKNPTAFYLCASRPGQGSYEQYFGPGTRLTVT.